Sequencing of this TCR beta chain was carried out in a study of blood T cell repertoires in COVID-19. Study overall: COVID-19 samples, acute and convalescent, were from the United States, Italy and Spain. T cells, B-cell-depleted T cells, or PBMCs supplied cDNA or gDNA.

Original handling: Counts of nucleated cells, estimated from reference gene primer amplification, were obtained. TCRdb's table, derived via immunoSEQ multiplex PCR, lists solely in-frame clones and lacks some. V and J calls and clone size are copied from that table; D and trimming were computed from the DNA. The sample has around 260,000 clones, approximately 92% seen once. One Seattle source followed patients from active infection through their disease course. Specimen: peripheral blood. The sequence came from a person aged 18-30 years with COVID-19, enrolled during active disease.

CDR3 sequence (DNA): TGTGCCAGAAGCTTGGGACAGCACCAAGAGACCCAGTACTTC. Translated, it gives CARSLGQHQETQYF. This chain uses TRBV5-3 with TRBJ2-5, with D perhaps matching TRBD1 (5 bases). TRBV5-3 carries the ORF label, with uncertain function. The CDR3 consists of 14 residues. V was shortened by 0 bases and J by 0 bases, with 6 bases between the two germline ends.